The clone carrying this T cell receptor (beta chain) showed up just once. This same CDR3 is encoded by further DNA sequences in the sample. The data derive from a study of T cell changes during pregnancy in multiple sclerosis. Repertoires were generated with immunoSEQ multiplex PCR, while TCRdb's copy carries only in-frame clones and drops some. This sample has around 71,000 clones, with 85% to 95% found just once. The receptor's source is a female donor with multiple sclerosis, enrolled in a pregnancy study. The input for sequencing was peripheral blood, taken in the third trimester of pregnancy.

The CDR3: CASRGQGAGKGYTF. Written as DNA, the CDR3 is TGTGCCAGCAGGGGACAGGGGGCCGGGAAGGGCTACACCTTC. The chain couples TRBV2 to TRBJ1-2; 12 bases line up with TRBD1. J gave up 8 bases and V 6 bases, and 7 bases lay outside the gene matches. Germline V CDR1 and CDR2: SNHLY, FYNNEI. The CDR3 consists of 14 residues. Combining the CDR3 with reference TRBV2 and TRBJ1-2 gives the whole variable domain EPEVTQTPSHQVTQMGQEVILRCVPISNHLYFYWYRQILGQKVEFLVSFYNNEISEKSEIFDDQFSVERPDGSNFTLKIRSTKLEDSAMYFCASRGQGAGKGYTFGSGTRLTVV.